Listed here are 25 T cell receptor beta chains from one sample, sequenced in a study of T cells in Graves' hyperthyroidism and ophthalmopathy. Researchers took RNA transcripts and amplified the TCR beta CDR3 regions from them. HTBI primers were the set used in a first-round RT-PCR of the TCR CDR3. TCRdb itself ran the multiplex PCR reads through MiXCR, one entry per CDR3 protein. The sample has about 250,000 distinct CDR3 sequences; approximately 25% are singletons. Sequenced input: blood. These receptors all stem from a woman in her thirties or forties with Graves' ophthalmopathy.

The rearrangement joins TRBV6-1 to TRBJ2-2, with TRBD2 matching over 9 bases. CDR1 and CDR2 from the germline V gene are MNHNS and SASEGT. With 7 bases clipped from V and 4 bases from J, the junction kept 7 bases outside the gene matches. This CDR3 is built from 15 residues. CDR3 region: CASTQTSGATGELFF. CDR3 in DNA: TGTGCCAGCACTCAGACTAGCGGAGCCACCGGGGAGCTGTTTTTT.

This clonotype was seen at least ten times. This chain joins TRBV7-2 and TRBJ2-7; D uncertain. The CDR3 has 14 residues. Germline V gene lookup returns CDR1 SGHTA and CDR2 FQGNSA. V lost 5 bases, J lost 5 bases, and 16 bases lay in between. The CDR3 DNA follows: TGTGCCAGCAGCCGATTGTTACTGGCCCACGAGCAGTACTTC. As protein: CASSRLLLAHEQYF.

The chain links TRBV6-5 to TRBJ1-1; 10 bases align to TRBD1. The length of the CDR3 is 16 residues. The trim removed 5 bases at V and 4 bases at J, leaving 10 bases unmatched. Germline assignment: CDR1 MNHEY and CDR2 SVGAGI. The CDR3 region has the DNA TGTGCCAGCAGTCCCTCGACAGGGGGCTGGAGCACTGAAGCTTTCTTT. It specifies CASSPSTGGWSTEAFF.

This chain uses TRBV28 with TRBJ2-7; no definite D call. The V gene's germline CDR1 is MDHEN and CDR2 SYDVKM. The V gene lost 10 bases and the J gene lost 4 bases, with 5 bases spanning the gap. This CDR3 is 9 amino acids long. The CDR3 nucleotides are TGTGCCACCGGATACGAGCAGTACTTC. Its translation is CATGYEQYF.

This clonotype was found many times. The V gene is TRBV27, the J gene TRBJ2-7; D is ambiguous. V lost 4 bases and J lost 2, with 9 bases in between. Per germline, CDR1 MNHEY and CDR2 SMNVEV (reference sequence). This CDR3 contains 13 residues. CDR3 in DNA: TGTGCCAGCAGTTCCTCTTACACCTACGAGCAGTACTTC. As protein: CASSSSYTYEQYF.

In this sample, this clonotype turned up many times. As DNA, the CDR3 is TGTGCCAGCAGTTTGCCCTACGGGAGCAATCAGCCCCAGCATTTT. This sequence encodes CASSLPYGSNQPQHF. The chain couples TRBV28 to TRBJ1-5; no clear D. There are 15 residues in the CDR3. Between the trimmed V and J ends, which lost 3 bases and 1 base, there was a span of 10 bases. Germline V gives CDR1 MDHEN, CDR2 SYDVKM.

This chain connects TRBV5-1 to TRBJ2-7; 7 bases align to TRBD1. This CDR3 is built from 15 residues. Germline V gives CDR1 SGHRS, CDR2 YFSETQ. The trim removed 4 bases at V and 3 bases at J, leaving 10 bases unmatched. CDR3 region: CASSPENRGFYEQYF. The DNA of the CDR3 is TGCGCCAGCAGCCCCGAGAACAGGGGTTTCTACGAGCAGTACTTC.

This clonotype was recorded at least ten times. V and J are TRBV11-2 and TRBJ2-7, with D uncertain. The germline gives CDR1 SGHAT, CDR2 FQNNGV. Trimming pared 5 bases from V and 5 bases from J, leaving 10 bases between. The CDR3 is made up of 12 amino acids. The CDR3 region is CASSNPPHEQYF. The CDR3 bases are TGTGCCAGCAGCAACCCCCCCCACGAGCAGTACTTC.

V usage is TRBV12-3 or TRBV12-4 and J usage is TRBJ2-7; TRBD2 matches at 10 bases. V lost 6 bases to trimming and J lost 0 bases; unmatched junction nucleotides: 5. The length of the CDR3 is 15 residues. The CDR3 loop reads CASRQTSGNSYEQYF. The CDR3 DNA reads TGTGCCAGCAGGCAAACTAGCGGGAACTCCTACGAGCAGTACTTC.

This clonotype was observed a single time. The CDR3, as DNA: TGTGCCAGTAGGTCCGGGACAACTCAAGAGACCCAGTACTTC. The encoded protein is CASRSGTTQETQYF. The chain combines TRBV6-1 with TRBJ2-5, with D possibly being TRBD1 (6 bases). Germline V gene data show CDR1 as MNHNS and CDR2 as SASEGT. Trimming took off 9 bases at V and 2 bases at J, with 16 bases between the two ends. CDR3 length: 14 residues.

CDR3 loop: CASSQGTGEAFF. CDR3 sequence (DNA): TGTGCCAGCAGCCAAGGGACAGGTGAAGCTTTCTTT. The chain uses TRBV3-1 and TRBJ1-1; 7 bases match TRBD1. Germline V gene sequence: CDR1 LGHDT, CDR2 YNNKEL (reference sequence). V gave up 1 base and J gave up 7 bases; unmatched junction bases: 0. CDR3 length: 12 residues. Using reference TRBV3-1 and TRBJ1-1 for the parts outside the CDR3, the full variable domain is DTAVSQTPKYLVTQMGNDKSIKCEQNLGHDTMYWYKQDSKKFLKIMFSYNNKELIINETVPNRFSPKSPDKAHLNLHINSLELGDSAVYFCASSQGTGEAFFGQGTRLTVV.

This clonotype has a count of ten or more. The chain is built from TRBV28 and TRBJ1-1; perhaps TRBD1 as D (5 bases). V lost 6 bases to trimming and J lost 1 base, with 12 bases between them. CDR1 is MDHEN and CDR2 is SYDVKM in the germline V gene. The CDR3 totals 14 residues. CDR3 loop: CASSVGRGNTEAFF. The CDR3 nucleotides read TGTGCCAGCAGCGTGGGAAGGGGGAACACTGAAGCTTTCTTT.

This clonotype was seen repeatedly, ten times or more. The chain carries TRBV9 and TRBJ2-1; 7 bases map to TRBD2. The CDR3 loop spans 18 amino acids. V was pared by 4 bases and J by 3 bases, with 16 bases of the junction left unmatched. Per germline, CDR1 SGDLS and CDR2 YYNGEE. For the CDR3, the DNA is TGTGCCAGCAGCACCCAGGAGGCTAGCGGTTCGGTCTACAATGAGCAGTTCTTC. Protein: CASSTQEASGSVYNEQFF.

This clonotype occurred many times. This rearrangement joins TRBV12-3 or TRBV12-4 to TRBJ2-5; 8 positions agree with TRBD2. There are 14 residues in the CDR3. With 6 bases clipped from V and 4 bases from J, the junction kept 7 bases outside the gene matches. The CDR3 reads CASSSSREGETQYF. The CDR3 DNA follows: TGTGCCAGCAGCTCGTCTCGGGAGGGAGAGACCCAGTACTTC.

This clonotype was seen many times. CDR3 bases: TGTGCCAGCAGCTTAACAGGGTCGAGAGAGACCCAGTACTTC. Its translation: CASSLTGSRETQYF. The V call is TRBV7-8, the J call TRBJ2-5; a possible D gene is TRBD1 (6 bases). Germline V gene data show CDR1 as SGHVS and CDR2 as FQNEAQ. The ends were cut back, 2 bases at V and 4 bases at J, with 11 bases in the middle. This CDR3 has 14 amino acids.

Many counts were recorded for this clonotype. The chain combines TRBV2 with TRBJ1-5; D not resolved. Germline V gene sequence: CDR1 SNHLY, CDR2 FYNNEI. The CDR3 extends over 15 amino acids. The germline V and J ends were trimmed by 6 bases and 4 bases, with 16 bases remaining between them. The CDR3 bases are TGTGCCAGCAGCTTCGATAGCGGAGGTAATCAGCCCCAGCATTTT. It translates to CASSFDSGGNQPQHF.

This clonotype was recorded many times. The rearrangement joins TRBV28 to TRBJ2-7, with D tentatively TRBD1 (5 bases). The CDR3 runs 14 residues. V lost 6 bases and J lost 3, with 15 bases in between. CDR1 and CDR2 from the germline V gene are MDHEN and SYDVKM. The CDR3 coding sequence is TGTGCCAGCAGCCCACCAGACAGATTCTACGAGCAGTACTTC. Translated, it gives CASSPPDRFYEQYF.

The table lists this clonotype with a count of one. The rearrangement joins TRBV30 to TRBJ2-7; D might be TRBD2 (7 bases). The germline V and J ends were trimmed by 7 bases and 7 bases, with 20 bases remaining between them. This CDR3 comprises 13 residues. Germline values: CDR1 GTSNPN, CDR2 SVGIG (reference sequence). The CDR3: CASRRGGFEEQYF. CDR3 in DNA: TGTGCCTCCAGGAGGGGGGGGTTCGAGGAGCAGTACTTC.

The J gene is TRBJ2-5, the V gene TRBV10-3; 7 nucleotides agree with TRBD1. Looked up from germline, CDR1 is ENHRY and CDR2 is SYGVKD. The CDR3 runs 14 residues. After removal of 3 bases from V and 2 bases from J, the junction contained 3 bases not matched to a gene. The CDR3 is CAISDTGVQETQYF. CDR3 nucleotide sequence: TGTGCCATCAGTGACACAGGGGTTCAAGAGACCCAGTACTTC.

This clonotype was observed many times. The chain links TRBV28 to TRBJ1-5; a weak D match, TRBD1 (5 bases). The CDR3 spans 14 residues. From germline, CDR1 is MDHEN and CDR2 SYDVKM. Between the trimmed V and J ends, which lost 7 bases and 0 bases, there was a span of 10 bases. Written as DNA, the CDR3 is TGTGCCAGCACGGGACCTTATAGCAATCAGCCCCAGCATTTT. Protein sequence: CASTGPYSNQPQHF.

This clonotype was counted many times. The chain joins TRBV20-1 to TRBJ1-2, with D tentatively TRBD1 (5 bases). The CDR3 runs to 14 residues. Germline-derived CDR1 and CDR2 are DFQATT and SNEGSKA (reference sequence). V dropped 3 bases and J dropped 2 bases, with 13 bases sitting between them. CDR3: CSARLGTGNYGYTF. The CDR3 coding sequence is TGCAGTGCTAGGCTAGGGACCGGAAACTATGGCTACACCTTC.

The table lists this clonotype with many counts. The chain is built from TRBV6-8 and TRBJ1-5; the match to TRBD1 covers 7 bases. The CDR3 consists of 16 residues. From germline, CDR1 is MNHGY and CDR2 SAAAGT. V lost 2 bases, J lost 1 base, and 5 bases stayed unmatched. CDR3 in amino acids: CASSYHRGESNQPQHF. For the CDR3, the DNA is TGTGCCAGCAGTTACCACAGGGGAGAAAGCAATCAGCCCCAGCATTTT.

This clonotype showed up just once. The rearrangement uses TRBV12-3 or TRBV12-4 and TRBJ1-1; 9 bases line up with TRBD1. This CDR3 is built from 14 residues. V lost 5 bases to trimming and J lost 5 bases; unmatched junction nucleotides: 6. The chain's CDR3 is CASSPQGAKTEAFF. The CDR3 DNA follows: TGTGCCAGCAGTCCACAGGGGGCTAAGACTGAAGCTTTCTTT.

The J gene is TRBJ2-7, the V gene TRBV6-9; D assignment may be TRBD1 or TRBD2 (5 bases each). The CDR3 runs to 13 residues. With 9 bases removed from V and 2 bases from J, the gap between germline ends came to 14 bases. Per germline, CDR1 MNHGY and CDR2 SVAAGI. This chain's CDR3 is CARGTSPPYEQYF. The CDR3 bases are TGTGCCAGGGGGACGAGCCCCCCCTACGAGCAGTACTTC.

This clonotype was recorded at least ten times. The CDR3 loop is CASSSTWGIIGDQPQHF. CDR3 sequence (DNA): TGTGCCAGCAGTTCCACCTGGGGCATAATCGGGGATCAGCCCCAGCATTTT. J is TRBJ1-5 and V is TRBV27; the D gene is possibly TRBD1 (5 bases). Between the trimmed V and J ends, which lost 4 bases and 5 bases, there was a span of 21 bases. The CDR3 extends over 17 amino acids. Per germline, CDR1 MNHEY and CDR2 SMNVEV (reference sequence).